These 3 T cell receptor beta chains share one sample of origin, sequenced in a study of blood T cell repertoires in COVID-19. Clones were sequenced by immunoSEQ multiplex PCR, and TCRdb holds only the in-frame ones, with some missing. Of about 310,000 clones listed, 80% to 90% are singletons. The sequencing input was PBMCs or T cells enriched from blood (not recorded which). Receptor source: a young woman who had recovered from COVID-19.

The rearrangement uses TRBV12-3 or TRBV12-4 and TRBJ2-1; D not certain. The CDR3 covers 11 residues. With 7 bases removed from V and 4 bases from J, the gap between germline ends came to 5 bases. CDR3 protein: CASTEYNEQFF. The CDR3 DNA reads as TGTGCCAGCACCGAGTACAATGAGCAGTTCTTC.

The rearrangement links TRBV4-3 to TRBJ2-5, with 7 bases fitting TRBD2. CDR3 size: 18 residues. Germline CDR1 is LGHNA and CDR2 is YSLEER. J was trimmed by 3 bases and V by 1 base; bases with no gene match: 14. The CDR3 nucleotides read TGCGCCAGCAGCCAAGGACTTAGTCGCGGGAGTAGGGAAGAGACCCAGTACTTC. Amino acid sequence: CASSQGLSRGSREETQYF.

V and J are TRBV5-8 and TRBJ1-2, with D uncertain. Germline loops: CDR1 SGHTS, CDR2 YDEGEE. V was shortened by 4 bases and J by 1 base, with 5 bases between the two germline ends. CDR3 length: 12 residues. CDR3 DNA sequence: TGTGCCAGCAGCCGGGTTAACTATGGCTACACCTTC. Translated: CASSRVNYGYTF.